This section outlines one T cell receptor (beta chain) sequence together with its context. During active infection, Seattle patients enrolled and were then monitored through disease. Germline CDR1 is SGHNT and CDR2 is YYREEE (reference sequence). V lost 2 bases and J lost 4; bases outside the gene matches: 10. This CDR3 has 17 amino acids. Original processing notes: It was from reference gene primer amplification that nucleated cell counts were estimated. TCRdb's table, derived via immunoSEQ multiplex PCR, lists solely in-frame clones and lacks some. V, J and clone size are taken as reported in that table, and D and trimming were inferred from the DNA itself. The sample holds roughly 170,000 clones, more than 75% seen once. This entry belongs to a study of blood T cell repertoires in COVID-19. Study overall: The United States, Italy and Spain provided the acute and convalescent COVID-19 samples. Sources were T cells, B-cell-depleted T cells, or PBMCs; the material itself was cDNA or gDNA.

Sequences were obtained from peripheral blood. The genes are TRBV5-4 and TRBJ2-3, with TRBD2 matching over 10 bases. The source is a woman aged 70-85 years with COVID-19, enrolled during active disease. The CDR3: CASSFSVPSGRSDTQYF. CDR3 nucleotide sequence: TGTGCCAGCAGCTTCTCGGTTCCTAGCGGGAGATCAGATACGCAGTATTTT.